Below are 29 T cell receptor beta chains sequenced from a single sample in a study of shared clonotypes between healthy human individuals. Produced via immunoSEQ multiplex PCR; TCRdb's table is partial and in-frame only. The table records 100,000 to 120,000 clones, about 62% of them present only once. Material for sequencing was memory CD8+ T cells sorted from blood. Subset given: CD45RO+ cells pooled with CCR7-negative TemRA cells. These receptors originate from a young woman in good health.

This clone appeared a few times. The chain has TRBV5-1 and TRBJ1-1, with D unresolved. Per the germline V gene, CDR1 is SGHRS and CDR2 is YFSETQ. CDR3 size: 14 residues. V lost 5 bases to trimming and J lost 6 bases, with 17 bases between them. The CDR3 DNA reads TGCGCCAGCAGTAATGCGGGCGTGGGTCCTGAAGCTTTCTTT. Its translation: CASSNAGVGPEAFF. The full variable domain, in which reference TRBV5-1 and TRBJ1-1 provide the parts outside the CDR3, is KAGVTQTPRYLIKTRGQQVTLSCSPISGHRSVSWYQQTPGQGLQFLFEYFSETQRNKGNFPGRFSGRQFSNSRSEMNVSTLELGDSALYLCASSNAGVGPEAFFGQGTRLTVV.

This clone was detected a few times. CDR3: CASSYSVDAGTETQYF. CDR3 coding DNA: TGTGCCAGCAGTTACTCAGTGGATGCAGGAACAGAGACCCAGTACTTC. J is TRBJ2-5 and V is TRBV6-6; D is unclear. This CDR3 contains 16 residues. The germline V gene encodes CDR1 MNHNY and CDR2 SVGAGI (reference sequence). With 0 bases removed from V and 4 bases from J, the gap between germline ends came to 15 bases.

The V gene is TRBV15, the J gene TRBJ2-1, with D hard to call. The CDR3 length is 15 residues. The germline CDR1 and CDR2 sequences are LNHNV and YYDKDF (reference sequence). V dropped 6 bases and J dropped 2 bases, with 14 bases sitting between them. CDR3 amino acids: CATRVRTEPYNEQFF. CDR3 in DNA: TGTGCCACCAGAGTAAGGACCGAGCCCTACAATGAGCAGTTCTTC.

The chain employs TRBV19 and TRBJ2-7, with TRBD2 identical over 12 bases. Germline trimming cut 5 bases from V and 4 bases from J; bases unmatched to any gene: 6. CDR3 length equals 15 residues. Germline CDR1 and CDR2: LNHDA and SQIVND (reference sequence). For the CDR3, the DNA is TGTGCCAGTAGTCAACTAGCGGGAGGAGCTTACGAGCAGTACTTC. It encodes CASSQLAGGAYEQYF.

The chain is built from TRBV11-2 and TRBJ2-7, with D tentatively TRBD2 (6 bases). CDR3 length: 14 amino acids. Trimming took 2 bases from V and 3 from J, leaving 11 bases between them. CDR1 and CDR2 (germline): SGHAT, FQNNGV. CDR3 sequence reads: CASSLFGTLYEQYF. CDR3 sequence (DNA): TGTGCCAGCAGCTTATTTGGGACTCTCTACGAGCAGTACTTC. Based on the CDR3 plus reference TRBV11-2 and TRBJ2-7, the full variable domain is EAGVAQSPRYKIIEKRQSVAFWCNPISGHATLYWYQQILGQGPKLLIQFQNNGVVDDSQLPKDRFSAERLKGVDSTLKIQPAKLEDSAVYLCASSLFGTLYEQYFGPGTRLTVT.

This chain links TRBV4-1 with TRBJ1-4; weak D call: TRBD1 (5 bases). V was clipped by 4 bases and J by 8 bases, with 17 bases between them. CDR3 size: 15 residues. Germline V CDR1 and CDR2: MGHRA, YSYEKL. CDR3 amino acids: CASSPQPGGEEKLFF. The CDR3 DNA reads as TGCGCCAGCAGCCCGCAACCGGGAGGGGAGGAAAAACTGTTTTTT.

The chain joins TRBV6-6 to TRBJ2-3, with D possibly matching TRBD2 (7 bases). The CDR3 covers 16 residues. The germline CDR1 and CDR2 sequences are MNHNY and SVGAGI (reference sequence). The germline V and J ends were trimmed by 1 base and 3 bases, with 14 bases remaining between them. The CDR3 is CASSYYGRGGTDTQYF. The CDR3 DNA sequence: TGTGCCAGCAGTTACTATGGCAGGGGAGGGACAGATACGCAGTATTTT.

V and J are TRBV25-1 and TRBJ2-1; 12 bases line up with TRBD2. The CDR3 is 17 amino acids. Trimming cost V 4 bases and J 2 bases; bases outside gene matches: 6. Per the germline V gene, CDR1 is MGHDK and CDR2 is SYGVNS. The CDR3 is CASSARRTSGTYNEQFF. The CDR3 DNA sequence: TGTGCCAGCAGTGCCCGACGGACTAGCGGGACCTACAATGAGCAGTTCTTC. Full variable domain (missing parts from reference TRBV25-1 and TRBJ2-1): EADIYQTPRYLVIGTGKKITLECSQTMGHDKMYWYQQDPGMELHLIHYSYGVNSTEKGDLSSESTVSRIRTEHFPLTLESARPSHTSQYLCASSARRTSGTYNEQFFGPGTRLTVL.

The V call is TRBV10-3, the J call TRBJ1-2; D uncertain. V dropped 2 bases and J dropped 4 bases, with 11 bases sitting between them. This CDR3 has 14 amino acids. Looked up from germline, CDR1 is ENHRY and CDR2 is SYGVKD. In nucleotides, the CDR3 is TGTGCCATCAGTGAGGAAATATGGCTCTATGGCTACACCTTC. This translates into CAISEEIWLYGYTF.

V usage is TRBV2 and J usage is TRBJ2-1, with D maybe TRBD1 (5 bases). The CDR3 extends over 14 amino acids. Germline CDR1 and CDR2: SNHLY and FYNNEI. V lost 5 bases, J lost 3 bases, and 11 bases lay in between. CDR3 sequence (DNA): TGTGCCAGCAGTTTCTGGGGCGACTACAATGAGCAGTTCTTC. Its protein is CASSFWGDYNEQFF.

The CDR3 sequence is CASSSTGFATNEKLFF. The CDR3 DNA follows: TGTGCCAGCAGCTCGACAGGGTTCGCAACTAATGAAAAACTGTTTTTT. The rearrangement joins TRBV7-2 to TRBJ1-4, with 7 positions matching TRBD1. Germline V gene lookup returns CDR1 SGHTA and CDR2 FQGNSA. After removal of 4 bases from V and 0 bases from J, the junction contained 5 bases not matched to a gene. The CDR3 has 16 amino acids. The whole variable domain, filled in from reference TRBV7-2 and TRBJ1-4, reads GAGVSQSPSNKVTEKGKDVELRCDPISGHTALYWYRQSLGQGLEFLIYFQGNSAPDKSGLPSDRFSAERTGGSVSTLTIQRTQQEDSAVYLCASSSTGFATNEKLFFGSGTQLSVL.

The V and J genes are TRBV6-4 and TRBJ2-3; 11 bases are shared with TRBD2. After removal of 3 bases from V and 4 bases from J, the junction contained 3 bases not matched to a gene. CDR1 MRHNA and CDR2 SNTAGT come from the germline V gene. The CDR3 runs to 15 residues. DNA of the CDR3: TGTGCCAGCAGTGAACTAGCGGGAGTAGCAGATACGCAGTATTTT. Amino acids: CASSELAGVADTQYF.

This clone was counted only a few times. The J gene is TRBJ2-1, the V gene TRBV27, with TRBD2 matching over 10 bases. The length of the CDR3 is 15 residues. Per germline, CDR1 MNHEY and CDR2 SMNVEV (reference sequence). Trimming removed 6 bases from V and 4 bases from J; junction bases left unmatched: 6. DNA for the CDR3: TGTGCCAGCAGATTAATAGCGGGAGGTTACAATGAGCAGTTCTTC. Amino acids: CASRLIAGGYNEQFF.

The CDR3 loop is CASSKDQPYEQYF. The CDR3 DNA reads TGTGCCAGCAGCAAGGACCAACCCTACGAGCAGTACTTC. V gene TRBV5-5 combines with J gene TRBJ2-7; no definite D call. The CDR3 contains 13 residues. CDR1 and CDR2 from the germline V gene are SGHKS and YYEKEE (reference sequence). The V end was cut by 4 bases, the J end by 2 bases, with 10 bases between. Using reference TRBV5-5 and TRBJ2-7 for the parts outside the CDR3, the full variable domain is DAGVTQSPTHLIKTRGQQVTLRCSPISGHKSVSWYQQVLGQGPQFIFQYYEKEERGRGNFPDRFSARQFPNYSSELNVNALLLGDSALYLCASSKDQPYEQYFGPGTRLTVT.

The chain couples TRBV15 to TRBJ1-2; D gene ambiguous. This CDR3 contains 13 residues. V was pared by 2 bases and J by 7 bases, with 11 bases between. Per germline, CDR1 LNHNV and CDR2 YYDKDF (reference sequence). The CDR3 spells CATSRPQLFGYTF. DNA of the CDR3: TGTGCCACCAGCAGACCACAACTTTTTGGCTACACCTTC.

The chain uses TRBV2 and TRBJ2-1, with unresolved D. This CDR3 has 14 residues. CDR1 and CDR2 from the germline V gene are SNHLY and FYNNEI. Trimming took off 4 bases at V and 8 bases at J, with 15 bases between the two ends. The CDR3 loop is CASSAHPSLDEQFF. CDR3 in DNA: TGTGCCAGCAGTGCCCACCCCTCGCTGGATGAGCAGTTCTTC.

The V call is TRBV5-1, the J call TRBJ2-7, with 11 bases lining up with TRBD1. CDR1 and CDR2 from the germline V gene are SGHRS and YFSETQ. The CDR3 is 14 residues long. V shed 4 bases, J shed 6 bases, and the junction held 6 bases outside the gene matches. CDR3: CASSPGTGGLEQYF. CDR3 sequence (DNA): TGCGCCAGCAGCCCTGGGACAGGGGGGCTCGAGCAGTACTTC.

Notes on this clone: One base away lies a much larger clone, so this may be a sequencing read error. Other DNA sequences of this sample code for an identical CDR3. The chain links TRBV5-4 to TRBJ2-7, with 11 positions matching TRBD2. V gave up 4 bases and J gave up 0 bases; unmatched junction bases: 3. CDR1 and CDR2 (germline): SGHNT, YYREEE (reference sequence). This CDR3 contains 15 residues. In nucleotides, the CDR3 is TGTGCCAGCAGCCAAGGACTAGCGGGCTCCTACGAGCAGTACTTC. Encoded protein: CASSQGLAGSYEQYF.

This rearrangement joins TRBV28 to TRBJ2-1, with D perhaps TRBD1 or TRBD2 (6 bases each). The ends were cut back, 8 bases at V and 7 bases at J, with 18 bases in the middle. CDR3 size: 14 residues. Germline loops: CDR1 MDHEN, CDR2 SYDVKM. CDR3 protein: CASHVRGAANEQFF. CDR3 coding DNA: TGTGCCAGCCATGTGAGGGGGGCGGCAAATGAGCAGTTCTTC.

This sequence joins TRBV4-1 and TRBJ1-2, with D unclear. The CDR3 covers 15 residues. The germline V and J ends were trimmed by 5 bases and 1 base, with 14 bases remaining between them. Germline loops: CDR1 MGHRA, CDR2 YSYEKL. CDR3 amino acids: CASSEVGSSNYGYTF. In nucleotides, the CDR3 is TGCGCCAGCAGCGAAGTGGGAAGCAGTAACTATGGCTACACCTTC.

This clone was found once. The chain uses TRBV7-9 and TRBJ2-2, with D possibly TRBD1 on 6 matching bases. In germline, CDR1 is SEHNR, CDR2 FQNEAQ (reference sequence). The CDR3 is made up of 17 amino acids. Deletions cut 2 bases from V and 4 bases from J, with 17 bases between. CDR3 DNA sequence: TGTGCCAGCAGCTTAATACGACAGGAACTGGGCACCGGGGAGCTGTTTTTT. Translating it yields CASSLIRQELGTGELFF.

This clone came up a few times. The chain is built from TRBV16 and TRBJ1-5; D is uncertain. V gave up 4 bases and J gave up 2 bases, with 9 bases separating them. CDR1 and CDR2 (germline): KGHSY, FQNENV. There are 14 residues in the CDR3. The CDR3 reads CASSPPPGNQPQHF. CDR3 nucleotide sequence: TGTGCCAGCAGCCCGCCCCCGGGCAATCAGCCCCAGCATTTT.

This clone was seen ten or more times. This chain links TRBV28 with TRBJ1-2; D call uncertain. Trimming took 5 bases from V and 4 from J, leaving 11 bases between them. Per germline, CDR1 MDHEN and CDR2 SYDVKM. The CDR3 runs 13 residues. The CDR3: CASSRESGYGYTF. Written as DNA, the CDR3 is TGTGCCAGCAGTAGGGAGAGCGGCTATGGCTACACCTTC.

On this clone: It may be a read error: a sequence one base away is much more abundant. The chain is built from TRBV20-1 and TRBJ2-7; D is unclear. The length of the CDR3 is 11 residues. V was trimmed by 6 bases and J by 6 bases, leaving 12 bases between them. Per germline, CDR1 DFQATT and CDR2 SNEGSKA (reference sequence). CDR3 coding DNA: TGCAGTGCAGGTGAGGCCTGCGAGCAGTACTTC. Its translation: CSAGEACEQYF.

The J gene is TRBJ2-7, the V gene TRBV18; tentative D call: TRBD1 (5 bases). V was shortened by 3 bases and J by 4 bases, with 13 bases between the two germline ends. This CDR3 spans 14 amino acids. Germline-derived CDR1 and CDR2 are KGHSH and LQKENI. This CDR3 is CASSPGRASYEQYF. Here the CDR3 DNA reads TGTGCCAGCTCACCTGGCAGGGCGAGTTACGAGCAGTACTTC.

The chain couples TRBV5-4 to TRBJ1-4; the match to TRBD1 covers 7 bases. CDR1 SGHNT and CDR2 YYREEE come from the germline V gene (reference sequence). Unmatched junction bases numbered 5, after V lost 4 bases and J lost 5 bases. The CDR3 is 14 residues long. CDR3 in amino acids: CASSPGQENEKLFF. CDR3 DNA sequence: TGTGCCAGCAGCCCAGGACAGGAAAATGAAAAACTGTTTTTT. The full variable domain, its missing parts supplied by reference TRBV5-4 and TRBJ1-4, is ETGVTQSPTHLIKTRGQQVTLRCSSQSGHNTVSWYQQALGQGPQFIFQYYREEENGRGNFPPRFSGLQFPNYSSELNVNALELDDSALYLCASSPGQENEKLFFGSGTQLSVL.

CDR3 sequence: CASSYGARESYEQYF. Here the CDR3 DNA reads TGTGCCAGTAGTTACGGAGCCCGGGAGTCCTACGAGCAGTACTTC. The chain carries TRBV19 and TRBJ2-7; a possible D gene is TRBD2 (6 bases). The ends were cut back, 5 bases at V and 1 base at J, with 15 bases in the middle. The germline V gene encodes CDR1 LNHDA and CDR2 SQIVND (reference sequence). This CDR3 is built from 15 residues.

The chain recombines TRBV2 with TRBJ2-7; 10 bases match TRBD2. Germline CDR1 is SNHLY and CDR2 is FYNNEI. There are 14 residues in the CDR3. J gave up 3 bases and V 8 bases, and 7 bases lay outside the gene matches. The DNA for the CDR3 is TGTGCCAGCGGGGCTAGCGGGGGAGACTACGAGCAGTACTTC. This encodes CASGASGGDYEQYF.

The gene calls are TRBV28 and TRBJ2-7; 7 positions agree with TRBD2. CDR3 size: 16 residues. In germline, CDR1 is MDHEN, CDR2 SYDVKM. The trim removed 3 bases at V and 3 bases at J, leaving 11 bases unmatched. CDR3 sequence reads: CASSFRVGRGNYEQYF. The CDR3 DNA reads TGTGCCAGCAGTTTTAGGGTTGGGCGGGGGAACTACGAGCAGTACTTC.